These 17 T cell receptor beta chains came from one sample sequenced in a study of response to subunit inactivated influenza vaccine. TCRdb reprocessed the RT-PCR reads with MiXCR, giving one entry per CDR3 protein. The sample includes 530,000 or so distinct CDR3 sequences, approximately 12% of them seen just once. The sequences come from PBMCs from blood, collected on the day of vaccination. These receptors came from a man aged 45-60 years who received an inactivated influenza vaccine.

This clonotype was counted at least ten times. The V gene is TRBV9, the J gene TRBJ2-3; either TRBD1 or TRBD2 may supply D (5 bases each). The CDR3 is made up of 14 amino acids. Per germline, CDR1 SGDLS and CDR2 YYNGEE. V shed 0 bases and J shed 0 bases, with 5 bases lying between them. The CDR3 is CASSVGGSTDTQYF. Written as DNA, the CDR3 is TGTGCCAGCAGCGTAGGGGGGAGCACAGATACGCAGTATTTT.

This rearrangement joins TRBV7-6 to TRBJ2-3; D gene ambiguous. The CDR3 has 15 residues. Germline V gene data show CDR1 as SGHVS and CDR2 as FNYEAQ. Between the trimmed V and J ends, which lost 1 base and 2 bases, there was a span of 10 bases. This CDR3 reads CASSLGANPTDTQYF. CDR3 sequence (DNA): TGTGCCAGCAGCTTAGGAGCAAATCCCACAGATACGCAGTATTTT.

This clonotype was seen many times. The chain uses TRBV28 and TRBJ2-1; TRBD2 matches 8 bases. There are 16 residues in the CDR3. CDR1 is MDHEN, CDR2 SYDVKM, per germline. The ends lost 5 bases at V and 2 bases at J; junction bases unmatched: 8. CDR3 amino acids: CASSPLAGRTYNEQFF. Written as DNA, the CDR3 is TGTGCCAGCAGTCCTCTAGCGGGCAGGACCTACAATGAGCAGTTCTTC.

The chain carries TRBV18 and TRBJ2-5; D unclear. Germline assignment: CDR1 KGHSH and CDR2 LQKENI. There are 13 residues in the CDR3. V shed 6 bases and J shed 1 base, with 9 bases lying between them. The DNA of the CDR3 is TGTGCCAGCTCTCAGGAGCGCCAAGAGACCCAGTACTTC. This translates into CASSQERQETQYF.

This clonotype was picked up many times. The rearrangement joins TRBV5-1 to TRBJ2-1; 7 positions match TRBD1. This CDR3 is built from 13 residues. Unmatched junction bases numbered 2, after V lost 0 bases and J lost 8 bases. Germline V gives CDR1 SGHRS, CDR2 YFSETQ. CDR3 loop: CASSLGQGDEQFF. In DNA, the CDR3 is TGCGCCAGCAGCTTGGGTCAGGGGGATGAGCAGTTCTTC.

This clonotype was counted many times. The CDR3 sequence: CAMTGGQGANYGYTF. The CDR3 nucleotides are TGTGCCATGACAGGCGGACAGGGAGCTAACTATGGCTACACCTTC. This chain connects TRBV10-3 to TRBJ1-2, with 8 nucleotides matching TRBD1. Trimming removed 9 bases from V and 0 bases from J; junction bases left unmatched: 9. This CDR3 region has 15 residues. The V gene's germline CDR1 is ENHRY and CDR2 SYGVKD.

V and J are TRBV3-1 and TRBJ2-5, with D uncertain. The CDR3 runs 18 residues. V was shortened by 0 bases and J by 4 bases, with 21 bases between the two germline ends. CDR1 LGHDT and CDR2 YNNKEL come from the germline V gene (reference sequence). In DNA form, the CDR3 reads TGTGCCAGCAGCCAAGATAGTCTACTGGGCCCGAACAGAGAGACCCAGTACTTC. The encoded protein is CASSQDSLLGPNRETQYF.

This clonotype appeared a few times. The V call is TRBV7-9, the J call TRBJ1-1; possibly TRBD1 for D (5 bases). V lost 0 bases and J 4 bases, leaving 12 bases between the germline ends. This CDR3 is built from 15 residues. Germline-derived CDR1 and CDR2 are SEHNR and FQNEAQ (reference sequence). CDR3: CASSLAAGAGTEAFF. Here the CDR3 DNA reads TGTGCCAGCAGCTTAGCGGCTGGGGCGGGCACTGAAGCTTTCTTT.

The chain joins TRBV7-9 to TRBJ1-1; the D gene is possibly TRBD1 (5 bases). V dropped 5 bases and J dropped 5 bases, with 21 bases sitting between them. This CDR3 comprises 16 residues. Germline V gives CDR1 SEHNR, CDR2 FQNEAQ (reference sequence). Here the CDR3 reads CASSQQAPTAGTEAFF. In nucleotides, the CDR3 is TGTGCCAGCAGCCAGCAGGCTCCGACAGCTGGTACTGAAGCTTTCTTT.

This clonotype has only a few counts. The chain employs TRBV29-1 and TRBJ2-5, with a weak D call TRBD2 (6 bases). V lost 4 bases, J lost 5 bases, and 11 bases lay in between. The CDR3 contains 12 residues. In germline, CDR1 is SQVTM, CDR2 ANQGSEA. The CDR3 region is CSVGGVPETQYF. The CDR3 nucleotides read TGCAGCGTTGGCGGGGTCCCCGAGACCCAGTACTTC.

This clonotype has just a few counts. The CDR3, as DNA: TGTGCCAGCAGCTTAGTACCCCGCCCCCGGACAGGGTCCTACAATGAGCAGTTCTTC. It specifies CASSLVPRPRTGSYNEQFF. The chain couples TRBV11-2 to TRBJ2-1; 8 bases are a match to TRBD1. After removal of 1 base from V and 1 base from J, the junction contained 12 bases not matched to a gene. Per the germline V gene, CDR1 is SGHAT and CDR2 is FQNNGV. The CDR3 has 19 residues.

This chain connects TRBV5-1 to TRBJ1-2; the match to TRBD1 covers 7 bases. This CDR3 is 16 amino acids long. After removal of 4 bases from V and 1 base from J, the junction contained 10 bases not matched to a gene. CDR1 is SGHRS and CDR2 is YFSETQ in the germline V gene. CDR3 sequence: CASSRGTAGNNYGYTF. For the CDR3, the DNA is TGCGCCAGCAGCCGGGGGACAGCCGGAAATAACTATGGCTACACCTTC. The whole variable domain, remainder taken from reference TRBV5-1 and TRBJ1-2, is KAGVTQTPRYLIKTRGQQVTLSCSPISGHRSVSWYQQTPGQGLQFLFEYFSETQRNKGNFPGRFSGRQFSNSRSEMNVSTLELGDSALYLCASSRGTAGNNYGYTFGSGTRLTVV.

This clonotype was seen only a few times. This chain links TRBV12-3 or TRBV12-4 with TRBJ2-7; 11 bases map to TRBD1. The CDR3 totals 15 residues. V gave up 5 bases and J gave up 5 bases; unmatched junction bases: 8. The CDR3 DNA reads TGTGCCAGCAGTCTATACGGACAGGGGGCAAACGAGCAGTACTTC. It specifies CASSLYGQGANEQYF.

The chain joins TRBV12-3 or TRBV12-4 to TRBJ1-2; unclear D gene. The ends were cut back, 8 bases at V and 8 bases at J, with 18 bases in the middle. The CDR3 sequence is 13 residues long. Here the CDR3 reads CASSFYTGKGYTF. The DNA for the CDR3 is TGTGCCAGCTCCTTTTACACCGGAAAGGGCTACACCTTC.

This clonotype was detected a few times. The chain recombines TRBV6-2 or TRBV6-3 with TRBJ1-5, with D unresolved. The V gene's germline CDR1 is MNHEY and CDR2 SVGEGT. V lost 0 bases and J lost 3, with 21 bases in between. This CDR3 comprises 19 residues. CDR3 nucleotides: TGTGCCAGCAGTTACTCGGCGGAAAGAACCCTTGGGAACAATCAGCCCCAGCATTTT. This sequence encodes CASSYSAERTLGNNQPQHF.

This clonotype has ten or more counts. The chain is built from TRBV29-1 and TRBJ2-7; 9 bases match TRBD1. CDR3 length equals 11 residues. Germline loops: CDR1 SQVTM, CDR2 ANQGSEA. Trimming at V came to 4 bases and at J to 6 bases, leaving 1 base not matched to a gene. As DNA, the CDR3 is TGCAGCGTTGCACAGGGGGCCGAGCAGTACTTC. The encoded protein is CSVAQGAEQYF.

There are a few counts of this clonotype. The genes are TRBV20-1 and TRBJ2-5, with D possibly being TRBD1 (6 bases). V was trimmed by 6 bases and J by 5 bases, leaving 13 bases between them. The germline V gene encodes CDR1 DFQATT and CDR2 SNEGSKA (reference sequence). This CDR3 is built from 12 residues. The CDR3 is CSAAKGVETQYF. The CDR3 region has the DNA TGCAGTGCGGCCAAGGGGGTGGAGACCCAGTACTTC.